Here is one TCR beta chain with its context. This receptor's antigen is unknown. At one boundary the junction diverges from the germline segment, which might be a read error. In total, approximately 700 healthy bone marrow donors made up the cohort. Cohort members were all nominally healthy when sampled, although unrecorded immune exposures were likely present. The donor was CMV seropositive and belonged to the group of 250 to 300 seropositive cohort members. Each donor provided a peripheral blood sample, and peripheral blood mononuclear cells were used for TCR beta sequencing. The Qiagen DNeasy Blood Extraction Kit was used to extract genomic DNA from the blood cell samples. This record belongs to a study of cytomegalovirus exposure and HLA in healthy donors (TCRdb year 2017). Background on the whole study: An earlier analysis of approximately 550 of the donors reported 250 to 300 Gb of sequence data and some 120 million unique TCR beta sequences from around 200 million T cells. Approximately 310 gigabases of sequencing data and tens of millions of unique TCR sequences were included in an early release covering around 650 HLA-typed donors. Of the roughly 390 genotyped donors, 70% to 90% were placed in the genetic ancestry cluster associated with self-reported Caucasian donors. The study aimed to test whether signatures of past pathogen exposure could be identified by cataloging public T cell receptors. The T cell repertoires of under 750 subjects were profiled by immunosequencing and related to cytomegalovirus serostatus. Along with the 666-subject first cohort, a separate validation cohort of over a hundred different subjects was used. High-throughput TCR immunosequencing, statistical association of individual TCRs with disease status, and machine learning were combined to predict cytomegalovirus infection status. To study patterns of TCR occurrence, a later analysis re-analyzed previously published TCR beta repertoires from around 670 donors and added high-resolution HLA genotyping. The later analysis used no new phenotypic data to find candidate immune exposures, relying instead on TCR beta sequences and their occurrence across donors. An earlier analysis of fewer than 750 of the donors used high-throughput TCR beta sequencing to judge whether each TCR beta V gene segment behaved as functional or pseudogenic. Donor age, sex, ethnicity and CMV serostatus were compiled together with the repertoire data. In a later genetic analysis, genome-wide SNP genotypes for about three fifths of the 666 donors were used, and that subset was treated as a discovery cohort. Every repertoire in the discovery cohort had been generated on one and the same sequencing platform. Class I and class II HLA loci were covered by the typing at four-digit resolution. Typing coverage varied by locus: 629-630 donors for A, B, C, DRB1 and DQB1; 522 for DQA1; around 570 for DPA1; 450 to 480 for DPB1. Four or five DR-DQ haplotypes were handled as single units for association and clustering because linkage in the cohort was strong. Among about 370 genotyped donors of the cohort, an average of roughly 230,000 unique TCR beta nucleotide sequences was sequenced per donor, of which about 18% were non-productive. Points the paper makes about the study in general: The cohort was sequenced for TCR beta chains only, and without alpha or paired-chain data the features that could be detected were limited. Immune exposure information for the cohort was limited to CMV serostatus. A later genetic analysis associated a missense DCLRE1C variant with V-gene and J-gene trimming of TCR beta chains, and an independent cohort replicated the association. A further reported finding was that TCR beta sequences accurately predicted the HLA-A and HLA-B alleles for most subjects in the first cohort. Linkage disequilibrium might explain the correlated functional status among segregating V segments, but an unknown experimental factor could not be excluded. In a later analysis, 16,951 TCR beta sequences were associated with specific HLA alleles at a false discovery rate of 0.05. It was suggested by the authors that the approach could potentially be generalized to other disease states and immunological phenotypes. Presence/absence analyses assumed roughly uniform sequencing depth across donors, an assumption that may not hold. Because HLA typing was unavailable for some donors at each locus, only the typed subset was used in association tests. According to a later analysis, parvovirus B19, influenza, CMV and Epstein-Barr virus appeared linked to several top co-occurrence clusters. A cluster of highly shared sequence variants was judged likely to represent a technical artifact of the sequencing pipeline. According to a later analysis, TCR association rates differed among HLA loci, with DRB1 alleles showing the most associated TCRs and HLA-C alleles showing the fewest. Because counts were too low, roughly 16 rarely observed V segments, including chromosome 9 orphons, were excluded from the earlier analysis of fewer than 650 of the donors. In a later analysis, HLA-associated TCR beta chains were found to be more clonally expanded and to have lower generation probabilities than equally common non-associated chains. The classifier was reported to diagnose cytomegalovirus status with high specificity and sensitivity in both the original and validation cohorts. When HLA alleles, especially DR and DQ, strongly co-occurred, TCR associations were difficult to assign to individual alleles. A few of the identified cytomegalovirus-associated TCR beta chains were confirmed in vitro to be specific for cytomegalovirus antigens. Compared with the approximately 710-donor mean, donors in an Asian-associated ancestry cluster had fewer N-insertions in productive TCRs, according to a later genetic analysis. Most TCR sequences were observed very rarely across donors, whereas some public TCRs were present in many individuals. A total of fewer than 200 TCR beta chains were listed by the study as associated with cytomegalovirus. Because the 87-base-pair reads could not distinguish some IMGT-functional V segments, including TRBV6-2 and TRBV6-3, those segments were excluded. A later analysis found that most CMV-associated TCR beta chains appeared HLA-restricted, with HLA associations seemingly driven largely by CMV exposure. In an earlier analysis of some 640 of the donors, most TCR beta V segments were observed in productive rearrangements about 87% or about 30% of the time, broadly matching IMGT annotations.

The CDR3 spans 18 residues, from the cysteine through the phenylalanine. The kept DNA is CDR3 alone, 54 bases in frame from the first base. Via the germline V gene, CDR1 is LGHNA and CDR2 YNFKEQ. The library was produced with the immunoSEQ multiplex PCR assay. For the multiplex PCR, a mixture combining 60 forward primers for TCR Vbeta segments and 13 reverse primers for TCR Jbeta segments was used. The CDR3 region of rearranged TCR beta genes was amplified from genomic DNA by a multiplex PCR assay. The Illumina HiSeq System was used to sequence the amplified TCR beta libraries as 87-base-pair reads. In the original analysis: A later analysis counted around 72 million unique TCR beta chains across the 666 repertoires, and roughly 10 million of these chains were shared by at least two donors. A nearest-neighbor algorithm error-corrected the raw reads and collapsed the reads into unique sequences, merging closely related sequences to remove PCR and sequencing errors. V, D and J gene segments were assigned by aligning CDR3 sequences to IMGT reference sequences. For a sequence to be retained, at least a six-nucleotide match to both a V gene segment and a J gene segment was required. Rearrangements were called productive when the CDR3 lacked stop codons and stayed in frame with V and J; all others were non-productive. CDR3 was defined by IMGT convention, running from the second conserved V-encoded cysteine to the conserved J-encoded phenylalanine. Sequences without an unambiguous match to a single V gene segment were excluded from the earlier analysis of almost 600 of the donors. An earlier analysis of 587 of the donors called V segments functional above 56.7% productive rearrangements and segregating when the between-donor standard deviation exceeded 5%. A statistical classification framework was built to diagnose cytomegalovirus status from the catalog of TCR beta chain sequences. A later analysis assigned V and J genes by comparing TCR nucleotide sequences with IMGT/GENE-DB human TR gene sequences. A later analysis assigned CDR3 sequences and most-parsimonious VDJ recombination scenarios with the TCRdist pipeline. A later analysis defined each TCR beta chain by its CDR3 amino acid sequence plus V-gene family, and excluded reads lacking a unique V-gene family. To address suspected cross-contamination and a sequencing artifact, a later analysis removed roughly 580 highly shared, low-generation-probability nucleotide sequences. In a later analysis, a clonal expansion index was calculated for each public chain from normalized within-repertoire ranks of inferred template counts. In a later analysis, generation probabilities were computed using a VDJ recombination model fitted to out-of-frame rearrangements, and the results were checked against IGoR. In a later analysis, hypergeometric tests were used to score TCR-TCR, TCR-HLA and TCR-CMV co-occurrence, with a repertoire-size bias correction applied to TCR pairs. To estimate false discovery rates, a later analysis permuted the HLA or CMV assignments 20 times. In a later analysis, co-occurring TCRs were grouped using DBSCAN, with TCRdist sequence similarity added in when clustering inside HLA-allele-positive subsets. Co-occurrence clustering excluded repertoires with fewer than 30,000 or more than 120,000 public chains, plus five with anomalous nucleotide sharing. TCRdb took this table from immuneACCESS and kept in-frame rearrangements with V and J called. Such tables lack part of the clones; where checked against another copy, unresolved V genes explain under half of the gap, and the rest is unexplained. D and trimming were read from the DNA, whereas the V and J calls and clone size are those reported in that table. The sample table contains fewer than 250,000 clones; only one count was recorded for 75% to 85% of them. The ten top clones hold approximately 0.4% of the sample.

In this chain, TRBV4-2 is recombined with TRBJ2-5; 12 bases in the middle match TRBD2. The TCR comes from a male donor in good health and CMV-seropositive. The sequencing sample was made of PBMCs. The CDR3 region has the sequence CASSRSGLAGGFQETQYF. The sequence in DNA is TGTGCCAGTAGCCGATCAGGCCTAGCGGGGGGGTTCCAAGAGACCCAGTACTTC.